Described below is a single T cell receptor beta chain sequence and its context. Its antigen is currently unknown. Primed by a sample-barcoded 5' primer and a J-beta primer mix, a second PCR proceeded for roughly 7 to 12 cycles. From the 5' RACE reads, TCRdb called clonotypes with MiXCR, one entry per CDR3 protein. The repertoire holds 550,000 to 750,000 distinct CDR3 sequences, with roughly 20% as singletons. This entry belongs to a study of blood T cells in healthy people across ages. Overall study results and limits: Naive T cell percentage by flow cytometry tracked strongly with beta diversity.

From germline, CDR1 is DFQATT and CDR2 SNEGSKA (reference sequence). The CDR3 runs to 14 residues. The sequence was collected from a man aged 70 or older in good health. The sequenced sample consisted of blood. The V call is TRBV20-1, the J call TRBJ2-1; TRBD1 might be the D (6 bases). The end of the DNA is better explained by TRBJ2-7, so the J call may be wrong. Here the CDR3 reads CSARQQGPPYEQYF. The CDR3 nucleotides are TGCAGTGCCAGACAACAGGGTCCGCCCTACGAGCAGTACTTC.